This TCR beta chain was identified in a study of cytomegalovirus exposure and HLA in healthy donors. A multiplex PCR was run with 60 Vbeta primers and 13 Jbeta primers. Assay used: immunoSEQ multiplex PCR; TCRdb lists only in-frame clones, some missing. Of 180,000 or so clones in the sample, just over 75% were seen once. Germline loops: CDR1 SEHNR, CDR2 FQNEAQ (reference sequence). After removal of 4 bases from V and 4 bases from J, the junction contained 8 bases not matched to a gene. This CDR3 is 15 amino acids long. Details on this clone: Its matching antigen is unknown.

Study outcomes and limitations: Segments of the TCR beta V type were, in most cases, productive about 90% or about 30% of the time in an earlier analysis. Highly shared sequence variants in one cluster were likely a sequencing artifact. A missense DCLRE1C variant was associated with V- and J-gene trimming of TCR beta chains in a later analysis, and an independent cohort replicated the association.

The chain combines TRBV7-9 with TRBJ1-2; 8 nucleotides match TRBD1. The sample comprised PBMCs. The TCR sequence derives from a man younger than 35 in good health and CMV-seronegative. The CDR3 nucleotides read TGTGCCAGCAGCTATACCGGGACAGGCCCCTATGGCTACACCTTC. Its protein product is CASSYTGTGPYGYTF.